The 25 T cell receptor beta chains in this list originate from one sample, sequenced in a study of cytomegalovirus exposure and HLA in healthy donors. Vbeta (60) and Jbeta (13) primers were used in the PCR. Clones were sequenced by immunoSEQ multiplex PCR, and TCRdb holds only the in-frame ones, with some missing. This sample has more than 85,000 clones, with 65% to 90% found just once. Source material: PBMCs. The receptors were gathered from a woman between 25 and 40 years old in good health and CMV-seronegative.

The J gene is TRBJ1-2, the V gene TRBV21-1; the table's D call, TRBD1, was not checked against the DNA. TRBV21-1 is classified as a pseudogene. This CDR3 contains 19 residues. The CDR3 DNA reads as TGTGCCAGCAGCAAAGCGCTTTGGTTTGGAAGGGACACGAGCTATGGCTACACCTTC. It is translated as CASSKALWFGRDTSYGYTF.

The V call is TRBV6-5, the J call TRBJ2-3, with 9 bases fitting TRBD2. After removal of 6 bases from V and 4 bases from J, the junction contained 8 bases not matched to a gene. The CDR3 is 15 amino acids. Germline assignment: CDR1 MNHEY and CDR2 SVGAGI. The CDR3 DNA is TGTGCCAGCAGACCCATAGCGGGAGCGCCAGATACGCAGTATTTT. Protein: CASRPIAGAPDTQYF.

This chain uses TRBV27 with TRBJ2-7; 8 bases align to TRBD2. Unmatched junction bases numbered 5, after V lost 4 bases and J lost 0 bases. The CDR3 sequence is 15 residues long. Germline CDR1 is MNHEY and CDR2 is SMNVEV (reference sequence). In DNA form, the CDR3 reads TGTGCCAGCAGTTATTCTGCGGGAGGCTCCTACGAGCAGTACTTC. Its translation is CASSYSAGGSYEQYF.

The rearrangement uses TRBV10-1 and TRBJ2-5; a weak D match, TRBD2 (6 bases). Deletions cut 6 bases from V and 6 bases from J, with 14 bases between. Germline CDR1 is WNHNN and CDR2 is SYGVQD (reference sequence). This CDR3 contains 13 residues. CDR3 nucleotide sequence: TGCGCCAGCAGCTCCCAAGGCGGGAAGACCCAGTACTTC. Translated, it gives CASSSQGGKTQYF.

This clone was detected only a few times. The genes are TRBV6-5 and TRBJ1-1; no clear D. Germline lookup yields CDR1 MNHEY and CDR2 SVGAGI. CDR3 length equals 15 residues. The germline V and J ends were trimmed by 0 bases and 1 base, with 9 bases remaining between them. The CDR3 protein is CASSYSAPGNTEAFF. The CDR3 nucleotides read TGTGCCAGCAGTTACTCAGCCCCGGGGAACACTGAAGCTTTCTTT.

The sample holds one count of this clone. The chain recombines TRBV5-1 with TRBJ2-4; D uncertain. Germline V gene lookup returns CDR1 SGHRS and CDR2 YFSETQ. Trimming stripped 6 bases from V and 6 bases from J, with 16 bases between. The CDR3 extends over 14 amino acids. CDR3 sequence reads: CASKESTLGNIQYF. Written as DNA, the CDR3 is TGCGCCAGCAAGGAGTCCACACTTGGAAACATTCAGTACTTC.

V and J are TRBV5-4 and TRBJ2-7; D ambiguous. The CDR3 has 14 residues. Trimming left V 5 bases short and J 0 bases short, with 12 bases between. CDR1 is SGHNT and CDR2 is YYREEE in the germline V gene (reference sequence). The CDR3 DNA sequence: TGTGCCAGCAGTAAAGATCTAGACTCCTACGAGCAGTACTTC. Translating it yields CASSKDLDSYEQYF.

V and J are TRBV4-2 and TRBJ1-1; 7 positions agree with TRBD1. This CDR3 comprises 15 residues. Germline V gene sequence: CDR1 LGHNA, CDR2 YNFKEQ. The ends lost 6 bases at V and 7 bases at J; junction bases unmatched: 14. CDR3 loop: CASRAQGGAYDEAFF. The DNA for the CDR3 is TGTGCCAGCAGGGCGCAAGGGGGCGCTTATGATGAAGCTTTCTTT.

The rearrangement joins TRBV9 to TRBJ2-1; 10 bases map to TRBD2. The CDR3 totals 16 residues. Germline trimming cut 4 bases from V and 6 bases from J; bases unmatched to any gene: 10. Looked up from germline, CDR1 is SGDLS and CDR2 is YYNGEE. The CDR3 spells CASSRGGTSAPNEQFF. In DNA, the CDR3 is TGTGCCAGCAGCCGGGGAGGGACTAGCGCGCCCAATGAGCAGTTCTTC.

V and J are TRBV25-1 and TRBJ2-5, with 8 bases identical to TRBD1. The J call may be incorrect, as the DNA end agrees better with TRBJ2-7. The germline V gene has CDR1 MGHDK and CDR2 SYGVNS. The CDR3 sequence is 14 residues long. In DNA form, the CDR3 reads TGTGCCAGCAGTGACCTGGACAGGGCCTACGAGCAGTACTTC. Translation gives CASSDLDRAYEQYF.

The gene calls are TRBV19 and TRBJ1-1; weak D call: TRBD1 (5 bases). Trimming removed 8 bases from V and 0 bases from J, with 16 bases in between. The CDR3 is 15 residues long. CDR1 is LNHDA, CDR2 SQIVND, per germline (reference sequence). This CDR3 is CASFASGGLNTEAFF. The CDR3, as DNA: TGTGCCAGTTTCGCCTCGGGGGGGTTGAACACTGAAGCTTTCTTT.

The chain couples TRBV5-1 to TRBJ1-3; D gene ambiguous. CDR1 and CDR2 (germline): SGHRS, YFSETQ. The germline V and J ends were trimmed by 7 bases and 0 bases, with 20 bases remaining between them. The CDR3 spans 17 residues. Here the CDR3 reads CASPPPHRYYSGNTIYF. Written as DNA, the CDR3 is TGCGCCAGCCCGCCCCCACACCGATACTACTCTGGAAACACCATATATTTT.

In DNA form, the CDR3 reads TGCGCCAGCACACGGGCAGGGAATGAGCAGTTCTTC. It codes for CASTRAGNEQFF. The chain uses TRBV4-1 and TRBJ2-1, with D maybe TRBD1 (5 bases). V dropped 7 bases and J dropped 7 bases, with 11 bases sitting between them. The germline V gene encodes CDR1 MGHRA and CDR2 YSYEKL. This CDR3 comprises 12 residues.

The chain combines TRBV28 with TRBJ2-7; D may be TRBD1 (5 bases). The CDR3 spans 14 residues. Trimming removed 5 bases from V and 7 bases from J, with 18 bases in between. The germline CDR1 and CDR2 sequences are MDHEN and SYDVKM. The DNA for the CDR3 is TGTGCCAGCAGTGACAGCTGGAATCCCCTGGAGCAGTACTTC. It yields the protein CASSDSWNPLEQYF.

This chain joins TRBV6-1 and TRBJ2-7, with 7 positions matching TRBD2. There are 14 residues in the CDR3. From germline, CDR1 is MNHNS and CDR2 SASEGT. V shed 5 bases and J 2 bases; nucleotides not matched to a gene: 6. For the CDR3, the DNA is TGTGCCAGCAGTCTAGAGCGGGGAGCCTACGAGCAGTACTTC. Protein sequence: CASSLERGAYEQYF.

This chain uses TRBV9 with TRBJ2-7; 8 positions agree with TRBD2. Per the germline V gene, CDR1 is SGDLS and CDR2 is YYNGEE. The CDR3 is 15 residues long. Germline trimming cut 6 bases from V and 10 bases from J; bases unmatched to any gene: 18. The CDR3 DNA sequence: TGTGCCAGCAAGGGGCCCCCCGGGGCGGGGGGTCTTCAGTACTTC. Its translation is CASKGPPGAGGLQYF.

V usage is TRBV12-5 and J usage is TRBJ2-7; D is perhaps TRBD2 (7 bases). This CDR3 comprises 19 residues. Germline values: CDR1 LGHNT, CDR2 FRNRAP. Deletions cut 5 bases from V and 2 bases from J, with 28 bases between. CDR3 sequence (DNA): TGTGCTAGTGGTAGCAAGGGGGGGTCTAGCGGCCATCCCGCCTACGAGCAGTACTTC. The encoded protein is CASGSKGGSSGHPAYEQYF.

This chain links TRBV19 with TRBJ2-2; D is perhaps TRBD2 (6 bases). With 10 bases removed from V and 5 bases from J, the gap between germline ends came to 14 bases. The CDR3 covers 13 residues. Germline V gene lookup returns CDR1 LNHDA and CDR2 SQIVND (reference sequence). The CDR3 loop is CATSGVYTGELFF. The CDR3 coding sequence is TGTGCCACCTCGGGAGTCTATACCGGGGAGCTGTTTTTT.

The chain joins TRBV4-1 to TRBJ1-1, with 8 bases matching TRBD1. The V and J ends lost 4 bases and 5 bases, in that order; junction bases with no gene match: 0. The CDR3 contains 12 residues. From germline, CDR1 is MGHRA and CDR2 YSYEKL. CDR3 sequence: CASSRQGTEAFF. DNA for the CDR3: TGCGCCAGCAGCCGACAGGGGACTGAAGCTTTCTTT.

V and J are TRBV18 and TRBJ1-2; a possible D gene is TRBD1 (6 bases). There are 14 residues in the CDR3. V lost 2 bases and J lost 8, with 15 bases in between. Per the germline V gene, CDR1 is KGHSH and CDR2 is LQKENI. CDR3 DNA: TGTGCCAGCTCACCAGCCCAAGGACAGAGGGGCTACACCTTC. The encoded protein is CASSPAQGQRGYTF.

For this clone: The same CDR3 also results from other DNA sequences found in this sample. CDR3 loop: CASRQVGENEQFF. The CDR3 region has the DNA TGTGCCAGCCGTCAGGTGGGTGAGAATGAGCAGTTCTTC. The chain employs TRBV7-2 and TRBJ2-1; D is uncertain. Trimming removed 8 bases at V and 7 bases at J, with 15 bases between. CDR3 length: 13 amino acids. Germline V gives CDR1 SGHTA, CDR2 FQGNSA.

Details on this clone: One junction end does not reproduce the germline sequence, and a read error may be involved. The V and J genes are TRBV6-6 and TRBJ2-7; TRBD1 matches 9 bases. This CDR3 comprises 12 residues. Germline CDR1 reads MNHNY; CDR2 reads SVGAGI (reference sequence). The DNA for the CDR3 is TGTGCCAGCAGTTACTCAACAGGGGGCATCTCGTTC. It encodes CASSYSTGGISF.

The J gene is TRBJ2-3, the V gene TRBV5-1, with 9 bases matching TRBD1. Germline trimming cut 2 bases from V and 5 bases from J; bases unmatched to any gene: 12. From germline, CDR1 is SGHRS and CDR2 YFSETQ. The CDR3 has 17 residues. The DNA for the CDR3 is TGCGCCAGCAGCTTCACTCCGGACAGGGGCCATCGAGATACGCAGTATTTT. It translates to CASSFTPDRGHRDTQYF.

The V gene is TRBV7-2, the J gene TRBJ2-1, with D possibly being TRBD1 (5 bases). The CDR3 has 14 residues. CDR1 and CDR2 from the germline V gene are SGHTA and FQGNSA. V lost 2 bases, J lost 5 bases, and 10 bases lay in between. This CDR3 is CASSLQGSNNEQFF. The CDR3 DNA reads TGTGCCAGCAGCTTACAGGGATCTAACAATGAGCAGTTCTTC.

V gene TRBV10-2 combines with J gene TRBJ2-7, with D tentatively TRBD1 (6 bases). CDR3 size: 12 residues. Trimming cost V 8 bases and J 2 bases, with 10 bases left between them. The germline gives CDR1 WSHSY, CDR2 SAAADI. This chain's CDR3 is CASGGQTYEQYF. CDR3 DNA: TGCGCCAGCGGTGGACAGACCTACGAGCAGTACTTC.